What follows are 2 T cell receptor beta chains derived from one specimen sequenced in a study of control samples from healthy donors and cancer patients. The method was immunoSEQ multiplex PCR; TCRdb's version includes in-frame clones alone and lacks a portion of them. Among tens of thousands of clones listed, 93% were seen once. Source material: PBMCs. Receptors originate from a woman aged 50 to 60 with head and neck cancer.

The chain recombines TRBV5-4 with TRBJ1-1, with TRBD1 as a possible D gene (5 bases). V was trimmed by 2 bases and J by 2 bases, leaving 13 bases between them. Per the germline V gene, CDR1 is SGHNT and CDR2 is YYREEE (reference sequence). The CDR3 sequence is 15 residues long. CDR3 in amino acids: CASSLGAATNTEAFF. CDR3 in DNA: TGTGCCAGCAGCTTAGGGGCAGCTACAAACACTGAAGCTTTCTTT.

CDR3 DNA sequence: TGTGCCTGGAGTGTCCTTTATGGCTACACCTTC. It yields the protein CAWSVLYGYTF. The V call is TRBV30, the J call TRBJ1-2; D remains ambiguous. Between the trimmed V and J ends, which lost 0 bases and 5 bases, there was a span of 4 bases. CDR1 and CDR2 from the germline V gene are GTSNPN and SVGIG (reference sequence). This CDR3 region has 11 residues.